The 19 T cell receptor beta chains presented below share a single source sample, sequenced in a study of cytomegalovirus exposure and HLA in healthy donors. PCR amplification relied on 60 Vbeta primers (plus 13 Jbeta primers). Generated by immunoSEQ multiplex PCR, the TCRdb table keeps only in-frame clones and is missing some. In the table there are approximately 70,000 clones, 74% of which are singletons. The sequenced material came from PBMCs. These receptors were collected from a woman aged 55-69 years in good health and CMV-seropositive.

The chain joins TRBV4-2 to TRBJ2-3, with TRBD2 matching 11 bases. This CDR3 comprises 18 residues. J was trimmed by 6 bases and V by 0 bases; bases with no gene match: 11. Looked up from germline, CDR1 is LGHNA and CDR2 is YNFKEQ. CDR3 sequence: CASSQEAPLAGGGDTQYF. The CDR3 bases are TGTGCCAGCAGCCAAGAAGCCCCGCTAGCGGGGGGAGGGGATACGCAGTATTTT.

The chain has TRBV5-1 and TRBJ2-1; 12 bases are shared with TRBD2. Germline assignment: CDR1 SGHRS and CDR2 YFSETQ. This CDR3 contains 15 residues. The V and J ends lost 4 bases and 6 bases, in that order; junction bases with no gene match: 5. The CDR3 sequence is CASSPTSGRLNEQFF. The DNA of the CDR3 is TGCGCCAGCAGCCCGACTAGCGGGAGACTCAATGAGCAGTTCTTC.

V is TRBV12-5 and J is TRBJ1-4; D unresolved. The CDR3 is made up of 16 amino acids. Germline V gene lookup returns CDR1 LGHNT and CDR2 FRNRAP. Trimming removed 0 bases from V and 10 bases from J, with 18 bases in between. The CDR3 DNA sequence: TGTGCTAGTGGTTTGGTCGTTGAATCATCCCGAGGAAAACTGTTTTTT. Translation gives CASGLVVESSRGKLFF.

The chain uses TRBV29-1 and TRBJ2-3; TRBD2 agrees at 8 bases. Germline values: CDR1 SQVTM, CDR2 ANQGSEA. V shed 7 bases and J 4 bases; nucleotides not matched to a gene: 10. The CDR3 contains 14 residues. The DNA for the CDR3 is TGCAGCGGAGACAGCGGGAGCTTGTCAGATACGCAGTATTTT. This codes for CSGDSGSLSDTQYF.

The chain joins TRBV9 to TRBJ1-1; D gene uncertain. The CDR3 loop spans 13 amino acids. Germline V CDR1 and CDR2: SGDLS, YYNGEE. The V gene lost 0 bases and the J gene lost 3 bases, with 6 bases spanning the gap. CDR3 nucleotide sequence: TGTGCCAGCAGCGTAGCAGCGTACACTGAAGCTTTCTTT. Residues: CASSVAAYTEAFF.

The chain is built from TRBV19 and TRBJ1-1; no clear D. CDR1 is LNHDA and CDR2 is SQIVND in the germline V gene (reference sequence). The length of the CDR3 is 13 residues. Deletions cut 3 bases from V and 2 bases from J, with 7 bases between. For the CDR3, the DNA is TGTGCCAGTAGTATCCGGGGAAACACTGAAGCTTTCTTT. Amino acids: CASSIRGNTEAFF.

V gene TRBV30 combines with J gene TRBJ1-1, with 7 bases lining up with TRBD1. V dropped 6 bases and J dropped 2; count of bases not matched to a gene: 6. Germline V lookup: CDR1 GTSNPN, CDR2 SVGIG (reference sequence). The CDR3 extends over 13 amino acids. The CDR3 DNA is TGTGCCTGCCTGACAGGGCCCAACACTGAAGCTTTCTTT. Its protein is CACLTGPNTEAFF.

The chain is built from TRBV11-2 and TRBJ1-2; 10 bases are a match to TRBD1. Unmatched junction bases numbered 13, after V lost 4 bases and J lost 8 bases. CDR1 and CDR2 (germline): SGHAT, FQNNGV. The CDR3 has 16 amino acids. The CDR3 bases are TGTGCCAGCAGCTCCATTTTGGGACAGGGGAATAGGGGCTACACCTTC. It is translated as CASSSILGQGNRGYTF.

The V and J genes are TRBV5-4 and TRBJ2-2, with TRBD1 identical over 7 bases. CDR1 and CDR2 from the germline V gene are SGHNT and YYREEE (reference sequence). V lost 1 base, J lost 0 bases, and 0 bases stayed unmatched. The CDR3 consists of 15 residues. CDR3 amino acids: CASSLTGANTGELFF. CDR3 bases: TGTGCCAGCAGCTTGACAGGGGCGAACACCGGGGAGCTGTTTTTT.

The chain has TRBV5-1 and TRBJ1-6; possibly TRBD1 for D (6 bases). The CDR3 has 14 amino acids. V was pared by 2 bases and J by 10 bases, with 13 bases between. Germline CDR1 and CDR2: SGHRS and YFSETQ. The CDR3 loop reads CASSLQGNRSPLHF. The CDR3, as DNA: TGCGCCAGCAGCTTACAGGGAAACCGGTCACCCCTCCACTTT.

The chain is built from TRBV19 and TRBJ2-7; D perhaps matches TRBD1 (5 bases). Germline CDR1 reads LNHDA; CDR2 reads SQIVND (reference sequence). The CDR3 has 13 amino acids. V lost 3 bases to trimming and J lost 5 bases, with 11 bases between them. As DNA, the CDR3 is TGTGCCAGTAGTATCTCAGGGTCCCACGAGCAGTACTTC. Translated: CASSISGSHEQYF.

V gene TRBV11-3 combines with J gene TRBJ2-3, with 8 nucleotides matching TRBD1. CDR1 and CDR2 from the germline V gene are SGHNT and YENEEA. J was trimmed by 4 bases and V by 4 bases; bases with no gene match: 4. This CDR3 spans 14 amino acids. The CDR3 spells CASSYQGAPDTQYF. The CDR3 bases are TGTGCCAGCAGCTACCAGGGGGCTCCAGATACGCAGTATTTT.

This sequence joins TRBV18 and TRBJ2-4; weak D call: TRBD2 (6 bases). The CDR3 spans 14 residues. With 3 bases removed from V and 6 bases from J, the gap between germline ends came to 12 bases. CDR1 is KGHSH, CDR2 LQKENI, per germline. CDR3 nucleotide sequence: TGTGCCAGCTCACCGGGTGGGGGGAGAAACATTCAGTACTTC. As protein: CASSPGGGRNIQYF.

This clone was counted once. V usage is TRBV4-1 and J usage is TRBJ1-1; a possible D gene is TRBD1 (5 bases). Germline assignment: CDR1 MGHRA and CDR2 YSYEKL. V was clipped by 1 base and J by 6 bases, with 12 bases between them. The CDR3 spans 14 residues. The CDR3: CASSQVGGRAEAFF. The DNA of the CDR3 is TGCGCCAGCAGCCAAGTTGGGGGGAGGGCTGAAGCTTTCTTT.

The rearrangement uses TRBV25-1 and TRBJ1-3; tentatively, D is TRBD1 (6 bases). V lost 8 bases to trimming and J lost 0 bases, with 14 bases between them. Germline V lookup: CDR1 MGHDK, CDR2 SYGVNS. The CDR3 spans 15 residues. CDR3 residues: CASSLEGGSGNTIYF. The CDR3 DNA follows: TGTGCCAGCTCGTTGGAAGGGGGCTCTGGAAACACCATATATTTT.

The chain is built from TRBV11-2 and TRBJ1-2; 7 bases line up with TRBD1. The CDR3 loop spans 14 amino acids. Looked up from germline, CDR1 is SGHAT and CDR2 is FQNNGV. Unmatched junction bases numbered 5, after V lost 3 bases and J lost 4 bases. The CDR3 region is CASSFGDSLYGYTF. The CDR3 coding sequence is TGTGCCAGCAGCTTTGGGGACAGCCTCTATGGCTACACCTTC. The entire variable domain, with the rest obtained from reference TRBV11-2 and TRBJ1-2, is as follows: EAGVAQSPRYKIIEKRQSVAFWCNPISGHATLYWYQQILGQGPKLLIQFQNNGVVDDSQLPKDRFSAERLKGVDSTLKIQPAKLEDSAVYLCASSFGDSLYGYTFGSGTRLTVV.

The J gene is TRBJ2-3, the V gene TRBV5-1, with D possibly being TRBD1 (6 bases). The germline CDR1 and CDR2 sequences are SGHRS and YFSETQ. The ends were cut back, 7 bases at V and 5 bases at J, with 20 bases in the middle. The length of the CDR3 is 15 residues. For the CDR3, the DNA is TGCGCCAGCGGACCCGGGACAAGGGCCGGAGATACGCAGTATTTT. This codes for CASGPGTRAGDTQYF. The variable domain in full, with the rest retrieved from reference TRBV5-1 and TRBJ2-3, is KAGVTQTPRYLIKTRGQQVTLSCSPISGHRSVSWYQQTPGQGLQFLFEYFSETQRNKGNFPGRFSGRQFSNSRSEMNVSTLELGDSALYLCASGPGTRAGDTQYFGPGTRLTVL.

This clone turned up a few times. The chain is built from TRBV7-9 and TRBJ1-6; 8 bases agree with TRBD1. CDR3 length: 14 residues. The germline gives CDR1 SEHNR, CDR2 FQNEAQ (reference sequence). V trimming: 1 base; J trimming: 13 bases; junction bases outside the gene matches: 6. The CDR3 region has the DNA TGTGCCAGCAGCTTAGAGGGACAGGCTGGGCCCCTCCACTTT. Translating gives CASSLEGQAGPLHF.

The rearrangement uses TRBV11-2 and TRBJ2-5, with 7 bases identical to TRBD2. Per germline, CDR1 SGHAT and CDR2 FQNNGV. The trim removed 1 base at V and 4 bases at J, leaving 6 bases unmatched. The CDR3 has 15 amino acids. For the CDR3, the DNA is TGTGCCAGCAGCTTAGCCCCAGGGAGGGCAGAGACCCAGTACTTC. Residues: CASSLAPGRAETQYF.